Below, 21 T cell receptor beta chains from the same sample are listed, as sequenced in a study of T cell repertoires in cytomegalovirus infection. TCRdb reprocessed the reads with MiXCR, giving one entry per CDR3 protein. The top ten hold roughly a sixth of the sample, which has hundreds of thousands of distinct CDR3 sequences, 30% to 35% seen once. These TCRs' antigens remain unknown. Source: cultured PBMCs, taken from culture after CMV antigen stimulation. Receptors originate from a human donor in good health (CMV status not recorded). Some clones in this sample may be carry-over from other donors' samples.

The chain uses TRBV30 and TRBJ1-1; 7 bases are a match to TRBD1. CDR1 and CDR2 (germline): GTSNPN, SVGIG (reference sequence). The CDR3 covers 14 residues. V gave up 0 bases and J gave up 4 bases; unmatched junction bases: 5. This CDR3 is CAWSVKGASTEAFF. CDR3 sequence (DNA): TGTGCCTGGAGTGTAAAGGGGGCGAGCACTGAAGCTTTCTTT.

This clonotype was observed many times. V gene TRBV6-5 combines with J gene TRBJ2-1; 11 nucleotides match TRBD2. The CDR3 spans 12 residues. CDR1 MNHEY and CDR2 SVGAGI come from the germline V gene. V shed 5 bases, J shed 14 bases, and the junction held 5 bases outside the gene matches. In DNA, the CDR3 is TGTGCCAGCAGTCTTAGCGGGAGGGTCGAGTTCTTC. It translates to CASSLSGRVEFF.

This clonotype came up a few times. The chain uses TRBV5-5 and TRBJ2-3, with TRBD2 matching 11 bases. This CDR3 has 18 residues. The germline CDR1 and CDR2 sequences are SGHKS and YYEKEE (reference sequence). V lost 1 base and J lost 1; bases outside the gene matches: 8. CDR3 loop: CASSLSLAGEFGTDTQYF. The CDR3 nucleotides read TGTGCCAGCAGCTTGTCACTAGCGGGAGAGTTCGGCACAGATACGCAGTATTTT. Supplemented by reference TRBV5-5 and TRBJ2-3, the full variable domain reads DAGVTQSPTHLIKTRGQQVTLRCSPISGHKSVSWYQQVLGQGPQFIFQYYEKEERGRGNFPDRFSARQFPNYSSELNVNALLLGDSALYLCASSLSLAGEFGTDTQYFGPGTRLTVL.

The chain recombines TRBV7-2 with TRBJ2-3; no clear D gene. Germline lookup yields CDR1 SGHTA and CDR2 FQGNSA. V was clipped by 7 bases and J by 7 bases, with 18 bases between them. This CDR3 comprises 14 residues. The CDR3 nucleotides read TGTGCCAGCACCTACCGAGGAGATAGAAATACGCAGTATTTT. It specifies CASTYRGDRNTQYF.

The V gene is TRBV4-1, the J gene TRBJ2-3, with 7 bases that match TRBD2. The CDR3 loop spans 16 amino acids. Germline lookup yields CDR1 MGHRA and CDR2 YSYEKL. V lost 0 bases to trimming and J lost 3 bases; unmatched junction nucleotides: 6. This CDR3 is CASSQEDLAATDTQYF. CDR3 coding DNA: TGCGCCAGCAGCCAAGAGGACCTAGCGGCAACAGATACGCAGTATTTT.

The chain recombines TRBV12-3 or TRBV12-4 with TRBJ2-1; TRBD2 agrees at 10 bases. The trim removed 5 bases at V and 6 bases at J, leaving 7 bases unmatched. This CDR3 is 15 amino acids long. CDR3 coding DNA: TGTGCCAGCAGTCTCGTGGGACTAGCGTTCAATGAGCAGTTCTTC. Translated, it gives CASSLVGLAFNEQFF.

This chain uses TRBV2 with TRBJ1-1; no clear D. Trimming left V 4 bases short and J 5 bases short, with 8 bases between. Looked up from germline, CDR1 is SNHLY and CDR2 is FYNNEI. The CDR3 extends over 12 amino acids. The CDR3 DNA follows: TGTGCCAGCAGTGTGGGGTTTACTGAAGCTTTCTTT. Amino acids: CASSVGFTEAFF.

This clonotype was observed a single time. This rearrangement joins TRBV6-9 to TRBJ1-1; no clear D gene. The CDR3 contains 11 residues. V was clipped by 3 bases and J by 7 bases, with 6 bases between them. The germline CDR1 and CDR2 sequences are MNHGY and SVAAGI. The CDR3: CASSYLREAFF. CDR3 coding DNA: TGTGCCAGCAGTTACTTGCGTGAAGCTTTCTTT.

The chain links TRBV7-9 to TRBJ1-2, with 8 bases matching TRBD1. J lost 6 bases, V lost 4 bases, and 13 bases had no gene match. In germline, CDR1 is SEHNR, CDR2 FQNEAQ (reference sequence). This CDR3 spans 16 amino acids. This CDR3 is CASSSPSGQGTNGYTF. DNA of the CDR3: TGTGCCAGCAGCTCCCCTTCCGGACAGGGAACGAATGGCTACACCTTC.

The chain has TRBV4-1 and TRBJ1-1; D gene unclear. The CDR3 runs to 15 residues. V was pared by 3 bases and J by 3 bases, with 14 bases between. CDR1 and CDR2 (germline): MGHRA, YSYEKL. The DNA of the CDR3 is TGCGCCAGCAGCCACGCAGAGAGAGTGGACACTGAAGCTTTCTTT. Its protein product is CASSHAERVDTEAFF.

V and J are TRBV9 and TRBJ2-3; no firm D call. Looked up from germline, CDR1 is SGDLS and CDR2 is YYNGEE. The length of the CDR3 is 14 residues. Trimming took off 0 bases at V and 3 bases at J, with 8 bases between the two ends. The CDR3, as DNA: TGTGCCAGCAGCGTAGTTGGTGAAACAGATACGCAGTATTTT. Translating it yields CASSVVGETDTQYF.

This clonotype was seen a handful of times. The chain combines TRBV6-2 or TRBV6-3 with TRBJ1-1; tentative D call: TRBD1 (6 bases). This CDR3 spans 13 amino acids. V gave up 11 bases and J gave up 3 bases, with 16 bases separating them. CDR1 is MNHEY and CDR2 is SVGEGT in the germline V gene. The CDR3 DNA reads TGTGCCGTCGATACAGGGTCTCACACTGAAGCTTTCTTT. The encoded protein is CAVDTGSHTEAFF.

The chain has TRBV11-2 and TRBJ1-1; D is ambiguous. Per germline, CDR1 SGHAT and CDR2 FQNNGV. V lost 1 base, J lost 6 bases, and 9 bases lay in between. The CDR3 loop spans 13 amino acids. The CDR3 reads CASSLASGAEAFF. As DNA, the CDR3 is TGTGCCAGCAGCTTAGCTTCTGGGGCTGAAGCTTTCTTT.

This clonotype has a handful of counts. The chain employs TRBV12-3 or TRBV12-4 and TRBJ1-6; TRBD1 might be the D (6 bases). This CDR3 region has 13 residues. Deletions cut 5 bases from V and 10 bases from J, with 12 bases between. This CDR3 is CASSNTQGSPLHF. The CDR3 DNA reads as TGTGCCAGCAGTAACACACAGGGATCACCCCTCCACTTT.

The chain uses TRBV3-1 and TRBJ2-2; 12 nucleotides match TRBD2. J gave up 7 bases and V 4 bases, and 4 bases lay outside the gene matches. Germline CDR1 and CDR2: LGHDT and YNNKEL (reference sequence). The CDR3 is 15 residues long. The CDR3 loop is CASSRTSGTLGELFF. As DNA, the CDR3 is TGTGCCAGCAGCCGGACTAGCGGGACCCTCGGGGAGCTGTTTTTT.

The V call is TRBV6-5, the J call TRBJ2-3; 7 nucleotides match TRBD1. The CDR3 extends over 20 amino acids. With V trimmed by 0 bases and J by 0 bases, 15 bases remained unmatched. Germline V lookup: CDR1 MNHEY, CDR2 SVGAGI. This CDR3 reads CASSYSKPPKGQPSTDTQYF. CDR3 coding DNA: TGTGCCAGCAGTTACTCGAAGCCACCGAAGGGACAGCCTAGCACAGATACGCAGTATTTT.

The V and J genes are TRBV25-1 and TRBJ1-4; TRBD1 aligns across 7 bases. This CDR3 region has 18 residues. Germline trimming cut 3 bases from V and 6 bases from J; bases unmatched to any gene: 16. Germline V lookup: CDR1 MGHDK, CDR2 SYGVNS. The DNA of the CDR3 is TGTGCCAGCAGTGATTCGTACGGCAGGGGGAAGTCGGATGAAAAACTGTTTTTT. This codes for CASSDSYGRGKSDEKLFF.

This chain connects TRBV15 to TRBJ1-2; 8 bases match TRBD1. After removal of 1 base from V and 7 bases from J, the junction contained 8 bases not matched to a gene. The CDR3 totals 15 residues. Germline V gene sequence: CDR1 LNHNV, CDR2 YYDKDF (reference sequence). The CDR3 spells CATSRGGQAVRGYTF. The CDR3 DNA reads TGTGCCACCAGCAGAGGGGGACAGGCTGTTCGTGGCTACACCTTC.

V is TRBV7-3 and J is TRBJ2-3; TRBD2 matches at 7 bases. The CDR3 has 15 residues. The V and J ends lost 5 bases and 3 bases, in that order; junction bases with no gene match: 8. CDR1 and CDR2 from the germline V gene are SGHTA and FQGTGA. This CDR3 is CASSVGGGRTDTQYF. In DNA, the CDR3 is TGTGCCAGCAGCGTGGGGGGAGGGCGGACAGATACGCAGTATTTT.

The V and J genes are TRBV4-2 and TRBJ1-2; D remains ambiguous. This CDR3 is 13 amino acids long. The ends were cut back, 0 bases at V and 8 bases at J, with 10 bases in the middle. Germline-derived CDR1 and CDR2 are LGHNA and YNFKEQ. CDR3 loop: CASSQESGSGYTF. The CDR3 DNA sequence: TGTGCCAGCAGCCAAGAATCGGGGTCCGGCTACACCTTC.

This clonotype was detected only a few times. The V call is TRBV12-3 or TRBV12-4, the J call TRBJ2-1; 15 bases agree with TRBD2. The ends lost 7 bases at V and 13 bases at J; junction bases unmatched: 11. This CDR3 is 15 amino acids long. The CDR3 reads CASTLGTSGRILQFF. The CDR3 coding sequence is TGTGCCAGCACCCTGGGGACTAGCGGGAGGATTTTACAGTTCTTC.